Included here is one TCR beta chain sequence, with context. The antigen this receptor binds is unknown. Base qualities are not provided; no much larger clone lies one nucleotide away. Via the germline V gene, CDR1 is SGDLS and CDR2 YYNGEE. The CDR3 runs 15 residues from the cysteine to the phenylalanine. Only the CDR3 region is kept as DNA, spanning 45 bases read in frame from base 1. Trimming costs V 3 bases and J 8 bases, and their ends lie 17 bases apart. To sequence the TCRbeta CDR3 region, genomic DNA was isolated from the sorted cells. The immunoSEQ Assay was used to sequence the TCRbeta CDR3 regions. What TCRdb holds here is the immuneACCESS table cut down to in-frame rearrangements. Part of the clones is not present; checked against another copy, under half of the missing clones reflect an unresolved V gene, and the others are unexplained. A total of roughly 110,000 clones appear in this sample, 91% of them only once. Of the sample, 0.95% to 1.5% is held by the ten largest clones.

The data originate from a study of OX40 agonist ivuxolimab in advanced cancers. Some background on the complete study: Ivuxolimab was an agonistic, fully human IgG2 monoclonal antibody directed against OX40 (CD134), a costimulatory receptor. Intravenous ivuxolimab was administered to patients every 2 weeks at six dose levels: 0.01, 0.1, 0.3, 1.5, 3 and 10 mg/kg. Of the 50 to 55 dose-escalation patients, hepatocellular carcinoma was present in about 19, melanoma in around 15, renal cell carcinoma in 9 and head and neck cancer in 9. A male proportion of approximately 83% and a mean age of 60 years, ranging from about 20 to 80, were recorded for the dose-escalation cohort. Patients were allowed to have had prior anti-PD-1, anti-PD-L1 or anti-CTLA-4 therapy, and 40% of the dose-escalation patients had previously received checkpoint inhibitors. Partial responses occurred in three dose-escalation patients: two with cutaneous melanoma and one with hepatocellular carcinoma. The point of sequencing TCRbeta in the periphery was to test whether ivuxolimab changed TCR sequence diversity and drove clonal T-cell expansion. The monotherapy dose-escalation portion (N ≈ 52 patients) of the phase I ivuxolimab trial is reported in the paper.

Patients with a history of autoimmune disease or receiving systemic immunosuppression were excluded from the trial. Peripheral blood for TCR sequencing was collected from all dose cohorts at baseline, on cycle 4 day 1, and on cycle 7 day 1. The samples were drawn from a first-in-human, open-label, multicenter phase I dose-escalation trial of ivuxolimab. Adults with locally advanced or metastatic melanoma, renal cell, hepatocellular, or head and neck squamous cell carcinoma were enrolled in the trial. Before TCR sequencing, CD4+ T cells and CD8+ T cells were sorted from peripheral blood as separate populations. Beyond this particular receptor, the publication reports: After ivuxolimab, CD8+ T cells had more expanded clones than CD4+ T cells on average. Low levels of normalized T-cell clonal expansion were also shown by some nonresponding patients. The antigen specificity of the peripheral T cells that underwent clonal expansion was not determined. At doses of 0.1 to 3.0 mg/kg, clonal expansion of both CD4+ and CD8+ T cells in blood was seen between baseline and week 6. Partial responders in the 0.1-3.0 mg/kg groups had among the lowest normalized peripheral clonal expansion, especially among CD8+ T cells.

The sequence is built from TRBV9 and TRBJ1-4; perhaps TRBD1 is the D gene, with 5 bases matching. This material consisted of CD4+ or CD8+ T cells sorted from blood, taken in a trial of the OX40 agonist ivuxolimab. This receptor was identified in an adult with an advanced solid tumor such as melanoma, head and neck, liver or kidney cancer. CDR3 protein: CASSAEWGVGEKLFF. The sequenced DNA is TGTGCCAGCAGCGCCGAATGGGGCGTGGGAGAAAAACTGTTTTTT.